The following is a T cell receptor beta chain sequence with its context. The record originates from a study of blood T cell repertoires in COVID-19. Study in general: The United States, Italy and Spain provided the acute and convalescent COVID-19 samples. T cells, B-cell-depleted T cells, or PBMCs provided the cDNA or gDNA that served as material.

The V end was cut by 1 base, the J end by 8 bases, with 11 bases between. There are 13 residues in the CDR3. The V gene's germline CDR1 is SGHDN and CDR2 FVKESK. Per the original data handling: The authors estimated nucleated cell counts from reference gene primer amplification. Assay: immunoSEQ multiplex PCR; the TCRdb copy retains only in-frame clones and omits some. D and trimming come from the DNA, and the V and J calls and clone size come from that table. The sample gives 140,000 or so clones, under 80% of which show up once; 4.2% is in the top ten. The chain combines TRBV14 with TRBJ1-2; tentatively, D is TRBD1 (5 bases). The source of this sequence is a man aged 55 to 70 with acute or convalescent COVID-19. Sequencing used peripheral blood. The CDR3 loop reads CASSQAPGRGYTF. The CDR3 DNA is TGTGCCAGCAGCCAAGCCCCAGGGCGAGGCTACACCTTC.